The 5 T cell receptor beta chains below were found in one sample sequenced in a study of preoperative IRX-2 immunotherapy in early breast cancer (dated by TCRdb to about 2019). Libraries were built with the immunoSEQ multiplex PCR assay. TCRdb stores this immuneACCESS table with in-frame sequences only. Part of the clones is absent; in the studies checked, under half of the shortfall reflects unresolved V genes, and no reason is known for the rest. Across this sample there are some 3,100 clones, with 78% seen only once. More than 6% of the sample is held by the ten biggest clonotypes. In the paper's terms, the treatment or condition label means: preoperative locoregional IRX-2 cytokine immunotherapy. This material consisted of tumor tissue, taken after IRX-2 immunotherapy. The receptors come from a human donor with breast cancer.

By share, this clone counts as large (0.1 to 1%). The chain has TRBV29-1 and TRBJ2-3; 7 bases align to TRBD2. With V trimmed by 6 bases and J by 6 bases, 6 bases remained unmatched. Germline CDR1 and CDR2: SQVTM and ANQGSEA. The CDR3 spans 12 residues. The CDR3 DNA reads as TGCAGCGTGTTGGCGGGAGACGATACGCAGTATTTT. It translates to CSVLAGDDTQYF.

The chain combines TRBV19 with TRBJ1-1; tentative D call: TRBD1 (5 bases). Germline CDR1 LNHDA, CDR2 SQIVND (reference sequence). V lost 3 bases and J lost 5, with 10 bases in between. The CDR3 has 13 residues. CDR3 protein: CASSMRGGTEAFF. The CDR3 DNA is TGTGCCAGTAGTATGAGGGGAGGAACTGAAGCTTTCTTT.

By sample fraction, this clone is large. The rearrangement uses TRBV6-8 and TRBJ1-1, with unresolved D. CDR3 size: 13 residues. The V gene's germline CDR1 is MNHGY and CDR2 SAAAGT. Trimming pared 6 bases from V and 4 bases from J, leaving 12 bases between. This CDR3 reads CASRLGWGTEAFF. In nucleotides, the CDR3 is TGTGCCAGCAGGCTAGGCTGGGGCACTGAAGCTTTCTTT.

The V call is TRBV12-5, the J call TRBJ2-5; D is undetermined. CDR3 length: 12 amino acids. V lost 2 bases to trimming and J lost 5 bases, with 6 bases between them. Germline-derived CDR1 and CDR2 are LGHNT and FRNRAP. CDR3 protein: CASGLTRETQYF. The CDR3, as DNA: TGTGCTAGTGGTTTGACCCGGGAGACCCAGTACTTC.

V gene TRBV11-3 combines with J gene TRBJ2-5; 8 nucleotides agree with TRBD2. Germline CDR1 reads SGHNT; CDR2 reads YENEEA. V shed 2 bases and J 3 bases; nucleotides not matched to a gene: 8. CDR3 size: 16 residues. The CDR3 region has the DNA TGTGCCAGCAGCTTAAACTCGGGAGCGGGAGAAGAGACCCAGTACTTC. It specifies CASSLNSGAGEETQYF.